This TCR beta chain was recorded in a study of CD8+CD57+ T cells in acquired aplastic anemia. CDR3 and TCR beta VDJ profiling relied on genomic DNA as the template. TCRdb reprocessed the reads via MiXCR and lists one record per CDR3 protein. The top ten clones hold under 3.5% of a sample with some 160,000 distinct CDR3 sequences, approximately 44% of them seen once. The sequenced patients had an expansion of CD8+CD57+ cells seen by flow cytometry. Trimming cost V 4 bases and J 7 bases; bases outside gene matches: 7. CDR1 MNHEY and CDR2 SMNVEV come from the germline V gene (reference sequence). The CDR3 sequence is 13 residues long. Many counts were recorded for this clonotype.

This chain joins TRBV27 and TRBJ2-7; 7 nucleotides align to TRBD2. The receptor was derived from a human donor with aplastic anemia. Sample: sorted CD4+, CD8+, or CD8+CD57+ T cells (not recorded which) from PBMCs. The CDR3 nucleotides are TGTGCCAGCAGTTCGATCTCCGGGGGGGAGCAGTACTTC. Translated: CASSSISGGEQYF.